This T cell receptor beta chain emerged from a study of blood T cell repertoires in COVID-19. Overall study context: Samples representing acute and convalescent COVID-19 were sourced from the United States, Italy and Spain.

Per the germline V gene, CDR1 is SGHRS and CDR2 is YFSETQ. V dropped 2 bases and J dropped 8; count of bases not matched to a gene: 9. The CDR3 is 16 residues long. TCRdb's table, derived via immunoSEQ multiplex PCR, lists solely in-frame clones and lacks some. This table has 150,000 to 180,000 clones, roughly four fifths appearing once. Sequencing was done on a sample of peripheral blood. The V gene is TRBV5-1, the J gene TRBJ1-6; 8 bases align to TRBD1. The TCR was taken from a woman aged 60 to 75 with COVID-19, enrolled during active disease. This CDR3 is CASSFGLGQADSPLHF. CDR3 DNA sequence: TGCGCCAGCAGCTTTGGGCTGGGACAGGCCGATTCACCCCTCCACTTT.